This entry lists 7 T cell receptor beta chains sequenced from one sample in a study of cytomegalovirus exposure and HLA in healthy donors. The PCR ran on 60 Vbeta and 13 Jbeta primers. Assay: immunoSEQ multiplex PCR; the TCRdb copy retains only in-frame clones and omits some. Of 60,000 to 75,000 clones listed, around 74% are singletons. Sequenced input: PBMCs. All receptors derive from a woman in her 30s in good health and CMV-seropositive.

This clone was found a few times. The genes are TRBV6-1 and TRBJ2-1; TRBD2 agrees at 7 bases. This CDR3 comprises 15 residues. Per the germline V gene, CDR1 is MNHNS and CDR2 is SASEGT. V shed 5 bases and J 2 bases; nucleotides not matched to a gene: 6. The CDR3 here is CASSPIREAYNEQFF. CDR3 bases: TGTGCCAGCAGTCCAATTCGGGAGGCCTACAATGAGCAGTTCTTC.

The rearrangement joins TRBV20-1 to TRBJ2-1; D not resolved. Germline CDR1 and CDR2: DFQATT and SNEGSKA (reference sequence). The CDR3 loop spans 9 amino acids. V was shortened by 3 bases and J by 15 bases, with 9 bases between the two germline ends. The CDR3 bases are TGCAGTGCTAGTCTATACGGGTTCTTC. Translated: CSASLYGFF.

This clone came up a few times. V is TRBV4-3 and J is TRBJ2-2; 10 nucleotides line up with TRBD2. The CDR3 contains 17 residues. Germline V gives CDR1 LGHNA, CDR2 YSLEER. The J segment lost 4 bases and the V segment lost 4 bases, leaving 9 bases of the junction unmatched. DNA of the CDR3: TGCGCCAGCAGCCGACTTCCAGCGGGAGGGAGCACCGGGGAGCTGTTTTTT. Amino acid sequence: CASSRLPAGGSTGELFF.

The chain couples TRBV4-3 to TRBJ1-5; the D gene is possibly TRBD1 (5 bases). V gave up 3 bases and J gave up 0 bases, with 15 bases separating them. The CDR3 covers 17 residues. The V gene's germline CDR1 is LGHNA and CDR2 YSLEER. CDR3 coding DNA: TGCGCCAGCAGCCATCCCTGGACACGTTCTAGCAATCAGCCCCAGCATTTT. Translated, it gives CASSHPWTRSSNQPQHF.

The genes are TRBV5-4 and TRBJ2-1; D possibly corresponds to TRBD2 (6 bases). The CDR3 runs 16 residues. Germline V gene sequence: CDR1 SGHNT, CDR2 YYREEE (reference sequence). V was shortened by 4 bases and J by 0 bases, with 14 bases between the two germline ends. The CDR3: CASSPQTRSSYNEQFF. CDR3 coding DNA: TGTGCCAGCAGCCCTCAGACTAGGAGCTCCTACAATGAGCAGTTCTTC.

The sample holds one count of this clone. This chain joins TRBV30 and TRBJ2-7; 7 nucleotides agree with TRBD1. Germline V lookup: CDR1 GTSNPN, CDR2 SVGIG (reference sequence). J gave up 3 bases and V 4 bases, and 12 bases lay outside the gene matches. The CDR3 has 15 amino acids. CDR3 nucleotide sequence: TGTGCCTGGAAGTATCGGGCAGGGGGAATCTACGAGCAGTACTTC. Protein product: CAWKYRAGGIYEQYF.

Here the CDR3 DNA reads TGCGCCAGCAGCCAAGGACAGGGCAGAACGACTAATGAAAAACTGTTTTTT. Its protein product is CASSQGQGRTTNEKLFF. This chain joins TRBV4-1 and TRBJ1-4, with TRBD1 matching 7 bases. The CDR3 is made up of 17 amino acids. Looked up from germline, CDR1 is MGHRA and CDR2 is YSYEKL. V shed 1 base, J shed 2 bases, and the junction held 7 bases outside the gene matches.